The next 23 T cell receptor beta chains were all read from a single sample in a study of cytomegalovirus exposure and HLA in healthy donors. With 60 Vbeta and 13 Jbeta primers, the PCR was carried out. Measured with immunoSEQ multiplex PCR; TCRdb has only the in-frame clones, and not every one. The sample holds 200,000 to 250,000 clones, roughly 80% seen once. The specimen was PBMCs. Source of these receptors: a girl aged 2-10 years in good health and CMV-seronegative.

The V gene is TRBV19, the J gene TRBJ2-5; the D gene is possibly TRBD2 (7 bases). The CDR3 sequence is 17 residues long. V was pared by 5 bases and J by 7 bases, with 26 bases between. From germline, CDR1 is LNHDA and CDR2 SQIVND (reference sequence). The CDR3 loop is CASSLAGRSGGSGTQYF. The CDR3 DNA is TGTGCCAGTAGTTTGGCGGGGCGCTCGGGGGGCAGTGGGACCCAGTACTTC.

The rearrangement joins TRBV19 to TRBJ1-2; D is unclear. Germline CDR1 LNHDA, CDR2 SQIVND (reference sequence). V was trimmed by 3 bases and J by 0 bases, leaving 5 bases between them. The CDR3 spans 13 residues. The CDR3 spells CASSISPNYGYTF. DNA for the CDR3: TGTGCCAGTAGTATCAGTCCTAACTATGGCTACACCTTC.

The chain carries TRBV19 and TRBJ1-3, with no clear D. Trimming left V 3 bases short and J 4 bases short, with 19 bases between. Looked up from germline, CDR1 is LNHDA and CDR2 is SQIVND (reference sequence). This CDR3 has 17 residues. The CDR3 region has the DNA TGTGCCAGTAGTATTTCGGGCCTTACCGGAGGAGGAAACACCATATATTTT. It is translated as CASSISGLTGGGNTIYF.

J is TRBJ1-3 and V is TRBV19; D may be TRBD1 (6 bases). Trimming stripped 1 base from V and 9 bases from J, with 10 bases between. The CDR3 runs to 13 residues. Germline CDR1 LNHDA, CDR2 SQIVND (reference sequence). As DNA, the CDR3 is TGTGCCAGTAGTATAGTCGGGACATCCACCATATATTTT. Its translation: CASSIVGTSTIYF.

V gene TRBV28 combines with J gene TRBJ1-1; D is undetermined. This CDR3 has 11 amino acids. The V gene's germline CDR1 is MDHEN and CDR2 SYDVKM. V lost 10 bases and J 1 base, leaving 7 bases between the germline ends. CDR3 sequence reads: CATRGNTEAFF. DNA for the CDR3: TGTGCCACCCGGGGGAACACTGAAGCTTTCTTT. The whole variable domain, filled in from reference TRBV28 and TRBJ1-1, reads DVKVTQSSRYLVKRTGEKVFLECVQDMDHENMFWYRQDPGLGLRLIYFSYDVKMKEKGDIPEGYSVSREKKERFSLILESASTNQTSMYLCATRGNTEAFFGQGTRLTVV.

The genes are TRBV29-1 and TRBJ2-7; TRBD1 agrees at 9 bases. The CDR3 totals 13 residues. V trimming: 5 bases; J trimming: 7 bases; junction bases outside the gene matches: 9. Germline V gives CDR1 SQVTM, CDR2 ANQGSEA. The CDR3, as DNA: TGCAGCGTTTACCGGGACAGGGATGGAGAGCAGTACTTC. Its translation is CSVYRDRDGEQYF.

The chain employs TRBV21-1 and TRBJ2-1; the table calls TRBD1, which could not be checked here. TRBV21-1 is a pseudogene. CDR3 length equals 16 residues. This CDR3 reads CASSRRGQFINNEQFF. In nucleotides, the CDR3 is TGTGCCAGCAGTCGCAGGGGGCAATTCATCAACAATGAGCAGTTCTTC.

The V call is TRBV6-5, the J call TRBJ1-2, with TRBD1 identical over 11 bases. CDR3 length: 15 residues. The germline V gene has CDR1 MNHEY and CDR2 SVGAGI. V gave up 6 bases and J gave up 5 bases; unmatched junction bases: 8. CDR3 in amino acids: CASRDKGQGAYGYTF. The CDR3 nucleotides are TGTGCCAGCAGAGATAAAGGACAGGGGGCGTATGGCTACACCTTC.

The chain employs TRBV5-1 and TRBJ2-7, with 7 bases fitting TRBD1. The V segment lost 0 bases and the J segment 3 bases; nucleotides outside the gene matches: 6. CDR3 length: 15 residues. Germline V gene lookup returns CDR1 SGHRS and CDR2 YFSETQ. Written as DNA, the CDR3 is TGCGCCAGCAGCTTGGCCGGGGCAGGGGGCTACGAGCAGTACTTC. Protein sequence: CASSLAGAGGYEQYF.

There are a few counts of this clone. The chain is built from TRBV15 and TRBJ2-3; 8 bases line up with TRBD1. With V trimmed by 2 bases and J by 2 bases, 6 bases remained unmatched. CDR1 is LNHNV, CDR2 YYDKDF, per germline (reference sequence). This CDR3 contains 16 residues. CDR3 amino acids: CATSRPGQAITDTQYF. The CDR3 DNA follows: TGTGCCACCAGCAGACCGGGACAGGCGATCACAGATACGCAGTATTTT.

DNA for the CDR3: TGTGCCAGCAGTTTGGGACAGGGGAACACCATATATTTT. Translated, it gives CASSLGQGNTIYF. This sequence joins TRBV27 and TRBJ1-3; 10 bases are a match to TRBD1. Trimming at V came to 3 bases and at J to 7 bases, leaving 0 bases not matched to a gene. The CDR3 is made up of 13 amino acids. Germline V lookup: CDR1 MNHEY, CDR2 SMNVEV (reference sequence).

The rearrangement joins TRBV27 to TRBJ2-1, with TRBD2 identical over 11 bases. V shed 6 bases and J 1 base; nucleotides not matched to a gene: 5. The CDR3 runs to 16 residues. CDR1 and CDR2 from the germline V gene are MNHEY and SMNVEV (reference sequence). The CDR3 bases are TGTGCCAGCAGCTCGGGACTAGCGGCTTCCTACAATGAGCAGTTCTTC. Translating it yields CASSSGLAASYNEQFF.

V usage is TRBV6-6 and J usage is TRBJ1-5, with 7 bases lining up with TRBD1. There are 15 residues in the CDR3. V trimming: 10 bases; J trimming: 1 base; junction bases outside the gene matches: 10. CDR1 MNHNY and CDR2 SVGAGI come from the germline V gene (reference sequence). The CDR3 here is CATDDRDNSNQPQHF. In DNA form, the CDR3 reads TGTGCCACCGATGACAGGGACAACAGCAATCAGCCCCAGCATTTT.

This clone was detected a few times. A junction end diverges from the germline sequence, so it may reflect a read error. The chain recombines TRBV4-1 with TRBJ1-6, with TRBD1 matching 7 bases. Germline CDR1 MGHRA, CDR2 YSYEKL. This CDR3 is built from 17 residues. This CDR3 is CASSRGYRGSYNSPLHF. The CDR3 DNA follows: TGCGCCAGTAGCCGGGGATACAGGGGCTCCTATAATTCACCCCTCCACTTT.

J is TRBJ2-3 and V is TRBV6-1; TRBD2 matches at 16 bases. Trimming took 10 bases from V and 11 from J; bases not matched to a gene: 12. Germline CDR1 reads MNHNS; CDR2 reads SASEGT. This CDR3 comprises 15 residues. The CDR3 sequence is CAIDTPGLAGGRQYF. The CDR3 bases are TGTGCCATCGACACCCCGGGACTAGCGGGAGGGCGGCAGTATTTT.

The V call is TRBV18, the J call TRBJ1-1, with no clear D. The CDR3 consists of 14 residues. Germline lookup yields CDR1 KGHSH and CDR2 LQKENI. Trimming shortened V by 0 bases and J by 2 bases, and 7 bases separated the two germline ends. CDR3 in DNA: TGTGCCAGCTCACCACCGTCTGTTAACACTGAAGCTTTCTTT. This sequence encodes CASSPPSVNTEAFF.

With regard to this clone: Other nucleotide sequences from this sample produce the same CDR3. V usage is TRBV5-1 and J usage is TRBJ2-1; TRBD1 matches at 7 bases. In germline, CDR1 is SGHRS, CDR2 YFSETQ. The CDR3 has 15 amino acids. Trimming cost V 2 bases and J 4 bases; bases outside gene matches: 6. The CDR3 DNA is TGCGCCAGCAGCTTTACCGGGACAGAGTACAATGAGCAGTTCTTC. Translating it yields CASSFTGTEYNEQFF.

The gene calls are TRBV13 and TRBJ2-6; TRBD1 might be the D (6 bases). Germline CDR1 PRHDT, CDR2 FYEKMQ (reference sequence). This CDR3 is 16 amino acids long. V was clipped by 10 bases and J by 0 bases, with 16 bases between them. In nucleotides, the CDR3 is TGTGCCACCACATGGACAGTTCACTCTGGGGCCAACGTCCTGACTTTC. It codes for CATTWTVHSGANVLTF.

Only one count was recorded for this clone. The chain joins TRBV6-5 to TRBJ1-5, with TRBD1 identical over 9 bases. CDR1 and CDR2 from the germline V gene are MNHEY and SVGAGI. The CDR3 totals 14 residues. V was clipped by 4 bases and J by 6 bases; unmatched bases: 4. For the CDR3, the DNA is TGTGCCAGCAGTTTCGACAGGGGGGTTCAGCCCCAGCATTTT. Its translation is CASSFDRGVQPQHF.

The chain is built from TRBV27 and TRBJ1-6; D is uncertain. The CDR3 is 15 residues long. V was shortened by 4 bases and J by 10 bases, with 17 bases between the two germline ends. The germline V gene encodes CDR1 MNHEY and CDR2 SMNVEV (reference sequence). The CDR3 protein is CASSYTGNSGSPLHF. The DNA of the CDR3 is TGTGCCAGCAGTTACACGGGAAATTCAGGATCACCCCTCCACTTT.

The rearrangement joins TRBV19 to TRBJ1-1; TRBD1 agrees at 9 bases. Germline trimming cut 7 bases from V and 4 bases from J; bases unmatched to any gene: 7. The CDR3 has 14 residues. CDR1 is LNHDA and CDR2 is SQIVND in the germline V gene (reference sequence). The chain's CDR3 is CASILTGGVTEAFF. CDR3 bases: TGTGCCAGTATTTTGACAGGGGGAGTCACTGAAGCTTTCTTT.

The chain has TRBV10-3 and TRBJ1-1; D is unclear. The CDR3 has 12 amino acids. Looked up from germline, CDR1 is ENHRY and CDR2 is SYGVKD. V was cut by 6 bases and J by 1 base, with 6 bases left in between. CDR3 in amino acids: CAIRRENTEAFF. In nucleotides, the CDR3 is TGTGCCATCAGGAGGGAGAACACTGAAGCTTTCTTT.

The chain combines TRBV4-2 with TRBJ2-1; the D is unclear. This CDR3 is built from 12 residues. Trimming cost V 1 base and J 6 bases, with 4 bases left between them. CDR1 is LGHNA and CDR2 is YNFKEQ in the germline V gene. Written as DNA, the CDR3 is TGTGCCAGCAGCCAAGGCAGCAATGAGCAGTTCTTC. This gives the protein CASSQGSNEQFF.